The clone carrying this T cell receptor beta chain appeared a few times. Its antigen is unknown. The data were taken from a study of T cells in Graves' hyperthyroidism and ophthalmopathy. Points from the study as a whole: In the blood, most expanded thyroid clonotypes above 0.001 appeared as well.

Germline values: CDR1 MNHEY, CDR2 SVGEGT. The CDR3 runs 11 residues. Deletions cut 5 bases from V and 11 bases from J, with 12 bases between. Patients counted as stable if ophthalmopathy did not develop within 18 months. Patients aged 18 to 65 had newly diagnosed hyperthyroidism of under 2 months' duration. Authors of the study amplified TCR beta CDR3 regions from RNA transcripts. The HTBI primer set was used in a first-round RT-PCR of the TCR CDR3. TCRdb redid the calling of the multiplex PCR reads with MiXCR, one entry per CDR3 protein. The table includes some 350,000 distinct CDR3 sequences, more than 20% detected once.

The chain has TRBV6-2 or TRBV6-3 and TRBJ1-1; D possibly corresponds to TRBD1 (5 bases). The sequence came from a man over 45 with Graves' hyperthyroidism. The sequenced sample consisted of blood. CDR3 nucleotide sequence: TGTGCCAGCAGTACAGGAGTGGAGGCTTTCTTT. Its protein is CASSTGVEAFF.